The table lists the clone carrying this T cell receptor (beta chain) with a few counts. Its matching antigen is unknown. Breast cancer patients provided tissue from their axillary draining lymph nodes. The entry originates in a study of breast tumors, draining lymph nodes, adjacent tissues. Regarding the study as a whole: Most tumor T cells seemingly derive from lymph node, then expand in tumor.

Germline V CDR1 and CDR2: MDHEN, SYDVKM. This CDR3 comprises 17 residues. The V and J ends lost 6 bases and 2 bases, in that order; junction bases with no gene match: 9. TCRdb reprocessed the multiplex PCR reads with MiXCR, giving one entry per CDR3 protein. Of fewer than 150,000 distinct CDR3 sequences listed, 21% are singletons. This sequence originates from a female donor with breast cancer. Some clones in this sample may be carry-over from other donors' samples. Input material: axillary lymph node tissue. This chain links TRBV28 with TRBJ2-7; 14 bases match TRBD2. CDR3 bases: TGTGCCAGCAGCATCGGACTAGCGGGAGGCGCCACCTACGAGCAGTACTTC. Its translation is CASSIGLAGGATYEQYF.